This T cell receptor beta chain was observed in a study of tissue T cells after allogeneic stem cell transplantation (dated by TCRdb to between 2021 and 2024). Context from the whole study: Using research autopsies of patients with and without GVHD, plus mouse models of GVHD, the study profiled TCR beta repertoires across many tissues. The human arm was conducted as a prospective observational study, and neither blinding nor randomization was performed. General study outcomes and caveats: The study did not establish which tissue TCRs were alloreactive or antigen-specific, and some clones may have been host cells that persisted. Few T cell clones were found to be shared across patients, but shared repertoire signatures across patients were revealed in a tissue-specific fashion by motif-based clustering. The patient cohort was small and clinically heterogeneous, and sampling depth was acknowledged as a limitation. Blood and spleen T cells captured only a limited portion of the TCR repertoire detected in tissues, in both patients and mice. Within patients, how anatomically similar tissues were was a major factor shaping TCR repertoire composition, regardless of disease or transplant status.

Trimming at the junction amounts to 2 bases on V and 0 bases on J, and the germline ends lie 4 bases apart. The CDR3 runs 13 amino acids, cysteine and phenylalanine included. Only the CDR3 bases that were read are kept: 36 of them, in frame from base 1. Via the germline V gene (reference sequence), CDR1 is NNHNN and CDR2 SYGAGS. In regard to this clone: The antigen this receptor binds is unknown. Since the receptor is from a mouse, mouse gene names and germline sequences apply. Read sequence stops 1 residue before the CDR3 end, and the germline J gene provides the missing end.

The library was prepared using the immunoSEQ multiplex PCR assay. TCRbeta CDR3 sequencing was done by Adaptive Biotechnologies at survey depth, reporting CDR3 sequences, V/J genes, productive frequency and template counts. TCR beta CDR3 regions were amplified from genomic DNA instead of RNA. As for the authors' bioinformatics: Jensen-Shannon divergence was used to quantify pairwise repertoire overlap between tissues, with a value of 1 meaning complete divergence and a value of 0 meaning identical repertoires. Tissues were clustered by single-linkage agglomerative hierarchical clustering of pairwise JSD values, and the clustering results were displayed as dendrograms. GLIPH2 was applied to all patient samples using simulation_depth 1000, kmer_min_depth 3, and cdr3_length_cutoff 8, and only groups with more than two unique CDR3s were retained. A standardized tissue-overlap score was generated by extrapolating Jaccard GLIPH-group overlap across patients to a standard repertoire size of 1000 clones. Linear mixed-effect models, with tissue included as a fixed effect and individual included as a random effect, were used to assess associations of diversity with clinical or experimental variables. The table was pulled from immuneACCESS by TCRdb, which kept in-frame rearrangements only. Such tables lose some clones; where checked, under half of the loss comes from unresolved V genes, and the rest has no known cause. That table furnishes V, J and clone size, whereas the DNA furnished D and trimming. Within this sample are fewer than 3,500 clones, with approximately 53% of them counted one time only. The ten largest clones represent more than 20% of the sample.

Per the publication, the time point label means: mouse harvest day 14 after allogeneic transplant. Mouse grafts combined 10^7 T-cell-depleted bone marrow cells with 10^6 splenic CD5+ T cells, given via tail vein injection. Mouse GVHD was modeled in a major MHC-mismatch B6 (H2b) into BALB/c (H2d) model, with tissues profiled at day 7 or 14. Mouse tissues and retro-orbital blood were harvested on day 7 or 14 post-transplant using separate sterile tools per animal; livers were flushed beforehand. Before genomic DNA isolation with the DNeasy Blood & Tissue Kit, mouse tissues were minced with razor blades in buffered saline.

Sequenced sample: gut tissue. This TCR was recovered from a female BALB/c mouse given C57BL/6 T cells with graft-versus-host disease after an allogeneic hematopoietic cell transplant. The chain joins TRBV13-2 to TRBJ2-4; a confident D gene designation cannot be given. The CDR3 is CASGERSQNTLYF. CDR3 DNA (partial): TGTGCCAGCGGTGAACGGAGTCAAAACACCTTGTAC.